This section outlines one T cell receptor (beta chain) sequence together with its context. This clone occurred once. Its antigen has not been determined. Nothing much larger sits one base from this clone, and base qualities are not available. One collaborating source in Seattle enrolled patients during active infection and followed them longitudinally through the course of disease. Each collaborating institution followed its own protocols to collect whole blood in K2EDTA tubes. Collaborator samples were shipped for TCRbeta analysis as frozen whole blood, isolated PBMCs, or DNA extracted from either sample type. This specimen comes from a study of blood T cell repertoires in COVID-19 (dated by TCRdb to the early 2020s). About the investigation overall: The collaborator samples originated in the United States, Italy and Spain and spanned the acute and convalescent phases of COVID-19. The repertoires were released in a freely available public database intended as a resource for research on the immune response to SARS-CoV-2. The samples were drawn from the first 160 participants of the ongoing ImmuneRACE study and from over a thousand subjects provided by 6 global collaborators. The material from the prospective study consisted of cDNA or gDNA derived from T cells, B-cell-depleted T cells, or PBMCs. HLA class I and class II types, where available, came from metadata supplied by the sample provider rather than from assay-based typing. The dataset comprised deeply sampled blood TCRbeta repertoires from subjects exposed to, actively infected with, or recovered from COVID-19. The sample metadata nearly always contained a de-identified subject ID, COVID-19 status, age in years and sex. The study at large found these results: The quantity of clinical and demographic metadata differed by source and by participant and was supplied without curation.

The CDR3 has 12 amino acids, counting the end cysteine and phenylalanine. Here the CDR3 DNA is all that survives: 36 bases in frame from base 1. V trim: 6 bases; J trim: 2 bases; unmatched bases: 1. The germline V gene gives CDR1 as MDHEN and CDR2 as SYDVKM. TCRbeta CDR3 regions were amplified from genomic DNA by means of the immunoSEQ Assay, a bias-controlled multiplex PCR. As for the original processing: Within the assay, amplification of reference gene primers was used to estimate how many nucleated cells each sample contained. To quantify the absolute abundance of each unique TCRbeta CDR3 rearrangement, sequence reads were collapsed and filtered. For each sample, productive Simpson clonality was calculated as the square root of Simpson's diversity index over productive rearrangements. Entries here come from immuneACCESS through TCRdb and include only in-frame sequences with V and J called. Some clones fail to appear in such tables; in the studies checked, an unresolved V gene covers under half of the shortfall, and the cause of the remainder is unknown. Clone size and V and J calls were adopted from that table, with D and trimming inferred from the DNA. This sample holds approximately 500,000 clones; around nine tenths were observed only once. Together, the top ten hold 7.5% to 9% of the sample.

The chain uses TRBV28 and TRBJ2-7, with 7 bases matching TRBD2. The sequencing sample was made of peripheral blood. The TCR originated in a woman aged 50 to 60 with COVID-19, enrolled during active disease. The CDR3 region has the sequence CASRGGAYEQYF. The DNA sequence is as follows: TGTGCCAGCAGGGGGGGGGCCTACGAGCAGTACTTC.